This passage covers 5 T cell receptor beta chains from one sample sequenced in a study of shared clonotypes between healthy human individuals. The assay was immunoSEQ multiplex PCR, and TCRdb's table has in-frame clones only and misses some. The repertoire holds around 1,000,000 clones, with around 77% as singletons. The sample taken for sequencing was memory CD4+ T cells from PBMCs. Subset denoted: CD45RA-negative fraction. All receptors come from a man aged 18 to 29 in good health. Some clones in this sample may be carry-over from other donors' samples.

The chain joins TRBV7-8 to TRBJ1-1; TRBD1 might be the D (5 bases). Per the germline V gene, CDR1 is SGHVS and CDR2 is FQNEAQ. V gave up 5 bases and J gave up 4 bases, with 14 bases separating them. CDR3 length: 14 amino acids. This chain's CDR3 is CASSPWGGRTEAFF. The CDR3 bases are TGTGCCAGCAGCCCCTGGGGGGGTCGCACTGAAGCTTTCTTT.

J is TRBJ2-2 and V is TRBV19, with D uncertain. The CDR3 is made up of 13 amino acids. The V gene lost 2 bases and the J gene lost 7 bases, with 8 bases spanning the gap. The germline gives CDR1 LNHDA, CDR2 SQIVND (reference sequence). The CDR3 sequence: CASSISQNGELFF. In nucleotides, the CDR3 is TGTGCCAGTAGTATAAGTCAGAACGGGGAGCTGTTTTTT. Together with reference TRBV19 and TRBJ2-2, the CDR3 gives the full variable domain: DGGITQSPKYLFRKEGQNVTLSCEQNLNHDAMYWYRQDPGQGLRLIYYSQIVNDFQKGDIAEGYSVSREKKESFPLTVTSAQKNPTAFYLCASSISQNGELFFGEGSRLTVL.

Points on this clone: Other DNA sequences in the sample encode the same CDR3. The genes are TRBV30 and TRBJ2-1, with D possibly being TRBD1 (5 bases). CDR1 is GTSNPN and CDR2 is SVGIG in the germline V gene (reference sequence). V lost 3 bases to trimming and J lost 4 bases, with 10 bases between them. The CDR3 has 13 residues. The CDR3 reads CAWSPHRYNEQFF. CDR3 bases: TGTGCCTGGAGCCCTCACAGGTACAATGAGCAGTTCTTC. The full variable domain, its missing parts supplied by reference TRBV30 and TRBJ2-1, is SQTIHQWPATLVQPVGSPLSLECTVEGTSNPNLYWYRQAAGRGLQLLFYSVGIGQISSEVPQNLSASRPQDRQFILSSKKLLLSDSGFYLCAWSPHRYNEQFFGPGTRLTVL.

The chain employs TRBV29-1 and TRBJ2-1, with D possibly TRBD1 on 6 matching bases. V shed 4 bases and J shed 2 bases, with 15 bases lying between them. CDR3 length equals 15 residues. CDR1 is SQVTM and CDR2 is ANQGSEA in the germline V gene. The CDR3 region has the DNA TGCAGCGTTGCCCCCGGCCAGGGGCCCTACAATGAGCAGTTCTTC. It specifies CSVAPGQGPYNEQFF.

This clone was detected only a few times. This chain connects TRBV7-9 to TRBJ2-7; D is unclear. Germline CDR1 reads SEHNR; CDR2 reads FQNEAQ (reference sequence). This CDR3 is 11 amino acids long. Between the trimmed V and J ends, which lost 3 bases and 3 bases, there was a span of 3 bases. CDR3 sequence: CASSFHYEQYF. The CDR3 coding sequence is TGTGCCAGCAGCTTCCACTACGAGCAGTACTTC.